These 27 T cell receptor beta chains share one sample of origin, sequenced in a study of OX40 agonist ivuxolimab in advanced cancers. Here immunoSEQ multiplex PCR was the method, and the copy in TCRdb shows in-frame clones only, minus some. The sample yields tens of thousands of clones, roughly 84% seen once. The sequencing used CD4+ or CD8+ T cells sorted from blood, collected in a trial of the OX40 agonist ivuxolimab. The origin of the receptors is an adult with an advanced solid tumor such as melanoma, head and neck, liver or kidney cancer.

The J gene is TRBJ2-5, the V gene TRBV28; TRBD1 matches 10 bases. The length of the CDR3 is 14 residues. Germline trimming cut 4 bases from V and 4 bases from J; bases unmatched to any gene: 3. Looked up from germline, CDR1 is MDHEN and CDR2 is SYDVKM. CDR3 sequence reads: CASSSDRGRETQYF. In DNA, the CDR3 is TGTGCCAGCAGTTCTGACAGGGGGCGAGAGACCCAGTACTTC.

The chain uses TRBV5-6 and TRBJ1-4, with D possibly TRBD1 on 5 matching bases. The length of the CDR3 is 15 residues. Trimming cost V 0 bases and J 6 bases, with 12 bases left between them. Germline V gives CDR1 SGHDT, CDR2 YYEEEE. The CDR3 DNA is TGTGCCAGCAGCTTGGGGCCAGGGTGGGATGAAAAACTGTTTTTT. This sequence encodes CASSLGPGWDEKLFF.

The CDR3 DNA reads TGTGCCAGCAGCCAGCAGGGGTCTGGGGCCAACGTCCTGACTTTC. Its protein product is CASSQQGSGANVLTF. The chain employs TRBV11-3 and TRBJ2-6; the D gene is possibly TRBD1 (6 bases). CDR3 length: 15 amino acids. V was cut by 5 bases and J by 1 base, with 9 bases left in between. Germline CDR1 and CDR2: SGHNT and YENEEA.

V is TRBV7-2 and J is TRBJ2-2; 8 bases match TRBD2. V lost 5 bases, J lost 7 bases, and 21 bases stayed unmatched. Germline CDR1 is SGHTA and CDR2 is FQGNSA. The CDR3 length is 19 residues. CDR3: CASSRLQAGWAGGHGELFF. CDR3 sequence (DNA): TGTGCCAGCAGCCGACTGCAGGCTGGGTGGGCGGGAGGTCACGGGGAGCTGTTTTTT.

V usage is TRBV6-5 and J usage is TRBJ1-2, with D possibly matching TRBD1 (5 bases). Trimming left V 6 bases short and J 1 base short, with 12 bases between. The germline V gene has CDR1 MNHEY and CDR2 SVGAGI. The CDR3 has 14 residues. This CDR3 is CASRRGTDNYGYTF. The CDR3 coding sequence is TGTGCCAGCAGAAGAGGGACGGATAACTATGGCTACACCTTC.

A remark on this clone: In the same sample, other DNA sequences code for this CDR3. The chain uses TRBV19 and TRBJ2-5; D perhaps matches TRBD2 (5 bases). Trimming took off 5 bases at V and 4 bases at J, with 5 bases between the two ends. Germline CDR1 reads LNHDA; CDR2 reads SQIVND (reference sequence). The CDR3 covers 11 residues. The CDR3 protein is CASSGRETQYF. CDR3 nucleotide sequence: TGTGCCAGTAGTGGGAGAGAGACCCAGTACTTC.

This CDR3 reads CASSPGGSGFSETQYF. For the CDR3, the DNA is TGTGCCAGCAGCCCCGGAGGTTCAGGGTTTTCGGAGACCCAGTACTTC. The chain has TRBV7-2 and TRBJ2-5; TRBD1 or TRBD2 may be the D gene (5 bases each). Germline V gene lookup returns CDR1 SGHTA and CDR2 FQGNSA. This CDR3 has 16 amino acids. Trimming shortened V by 5 bases and J by 5 bases, and 21 bases separated the two germline ends.

A word on this clone: The junction shows a germline mismatch at one end, possibly a read error. The CDR3 DNA is TGTGCTAGCAGCATCGACAGGCAAGAGACCCAGTACTTC. As protein: CASSIDRQETQYF. This chain joins TRBV7-7 and TRBJ2-5; tentative D call: TRBD1 (6 bases). This CDR3 has 13 residues. Germline V gene sequence: CDR1 SSHAT, CDR2 FNYEAQ (reference sequence).

The rearrangement links TRBV6-6 to TRBJ2-2; 9 positions agree with TRBD1. Per germline, CDR1 MNHNY and CDR2 SVGAGI (reference sequence). This CDR3 spans 14 amino acids. V shed 7 bases and J 1 base; nucleotides not matched to a gene: 1. CDR3 in amino acids: CASMGQGNTGELFF. In nucleotides, the CDR3 is TGTGCCAGCATGGGACAGGGGAACACCGGGGAGCTGTTTTTT.

The V gene is TRBV28, the J gene TRBJ1-2; a weak D match, TRBD1 (5 bases). The V and J ends lost 7 bases and 2 bases respectively, with 17 bases between them. The CDR3 extends over 15 amino acids. CDR1 MDHEN and CDR2 SYDVKM come from the germline V gene. CDR3 sequence: CASTSLGRENYGYTF. The CDR3 DNA sequence: TGTGCCAGCACCTCCCTGGGCAGGGAGAACTATGGCTACACCTTC.

The chain joins TRBV6-6 to TRBJ1-2, with 9 bases lining up with TRBD1. Germline CDR1 MNHNY, CDR2 SVGAGI (reference sequence). V lost 10 bases and J lost 7; bases outside the gene matches: 16. The CDR3 loop spans 15 amino acids. The CDR3 loop reads CATHNTPGQGFGYTF. CDR3 nucleotides: TGTGCCACCCACAATACCCCGGGACAGGGTTTTGGCTACACCTTC.

This rearrangement joins TRBV15 to TRBJ2-2; perhaps TRBD1 as D (5 bases). The CDR3 has 18 amino acids. Germline values: CDR1 LNHNV, CDR2 YYDKDF (reference sequence). Deletions cut 1 base from V and 3 bases from J, with 18 bases between. The CDR3 nucleotides read TGTGCCACCAGCAGAGGAGCTTTCGAAGGGGCGGACACCGGGGAGCTGTTTTTT. It translates to CATSRGAFEGADTGELFF.

The V gene is TRBV9, the J gene TRBJ2-7, with 11 bases identical to TRBD2. The V and J ends lost 0 bases and 5 bases, in that order; junction bases with no gene match: 7. There are 16 residues in the CDR3. Germline CDR1 and CDR2: SGDLS and YYNGEE. For the CDR3, the DNA is TGTGCCAGCAGCGTAGGAGTAGCGGGAGGGCCCGACGAGCAGTACTTC. It specifies CASSVGVAGGPDEQYF.

The V call is TRBV28, the J call TRBJ1-1; maybe TRBD1 (6 bases). The CDR3 runs 18 residues. The germline V gene encodes CDR1 MDHEN and CDR2 SYDVKM. The germline V and J ends were trimmed by 6 bases and 5 bases, with 28 bases remaining between them. The CDR3 region is CASSLNPGGGVEGTEAFF. CDR3 coding DNA: TGTGCCAGCAGCTTAAATCCGGGAGGGGGTGTTGAGGGTACTGAAGCTTTCTTT.

The V call is TRBV2, the J call TRBJ1-1, with 10 nucleotides matching TRBD1. Looked up from germline, CDR1 is SNHLY and CDR2 is FYNNEI. V gave up 5 bases and J gave up 7 bases; unmatched junction bases: 13. The CDR3 spans 16 residues. The CDR3 loop is CASSRVWDRGSGEAFF. The DNA for the CDR3 is TGTGCCAGCAGTAGGGTTTGGGACAGGGGAAGCGGTGAAGCTTTCTTT.

This chain links TRBV29-1 with TRBJ1-2; 11 bases map to TRBD1. The CDR3 covers 14 residues. Germline CDR1 SQVTM, CDR2 ANQGSEA. V lost 7 bases to trimming and J lost 4 bases; unmatched junction nucleotides: 8. CDR3 amino acids: CSAGGDRGSYGYTF. The CDR3 region has the DNA TGCAGCGCCGGGGGGGACAGGGGGTCCTATGGCTACACCTTC.

The chain employs TRBV14 and TRBJ1-3; D not resolved. V was clipped by 0 bases and J by 3 bases, with 9 bases between them. The CDR3 loop spans 15 amino acids. Germline lookup yields CDR1 SGHDN and CDR2 FVKESK. The CDR3 region is CASSQDLMFGNTIYF. Written as DNA, the CDR3 is TGTGCCAGCAGCCAAGATTTAATGTTTGGAAACACCATATATTTT.

In its sample, this clone was seen a few times. Other DNA sequences within the sample encode an identical CDR3. The J gene is TRBJ2-3, the V gene TRBV10-3; the match to TRBD2 covers 8 bases. The CDR3 totals 16 residues. After removal of 10 bases from V and 0 bases from J, the junction contained 12 bases not matched to a gene. Germline values: CDR1 ENHRY, CDR2 SYGVKD. CDR3 DNA: TGTGCCACCTCCCGAGGTAGCGGGGATAGCACAGATACGCAGTATTTT. Translated: CATSRGSGDSTDTQYF.

The chain links TRBV27 to TRBJ2-7; TRBD1 agrees at 11 bases. V lost 4 bases, J lost 6 bases, and 5 bases stayed unmatched. The length of the CDR3 is 14 residues. The germline V gene encodes CDR1 MNHEY and CDR2 SMNVEV (reference sequence). Here the CDR3 DNA reads TGTGCCAGCAGTTGGGACAGGGGGGGAGGCGAGCAGTACTTC. Protein: CASSWDRGGGEQYF.

This clone was found once. This chain joins TRBV7-8 and TRBJ1-1, with 7 bases that match TRBD1. V lost 5 bases and J lost 1; bases outside the gene matches: 4. Germline assignment: CDR1 SGHVS and CDR2 FQNEAQ. The CDR3 extends over 14 amino acids. The CDR3 region has the DNA TGTGCCAGCAGCCTCGGGACAGCGAACACTGAAGCTTTCTTT. It codes for CASSLGTANTEAFF.

The rearrangement uses TRBV27 and TRBJ1-1; 7 nucleotides line up with TRBD1. CDR3 length: 16 residues. Trimming at V came to 4 bases and at J to 7 bases, leaving 15 bases not matched to a gene. Germline CDR1 is MNHEY and CDR2 is SMNVEV (reference sequence). The CDR3 here is CASSSPLPTGVGEAFF. The CDR3 DNA reads TGTGCCAGCAGTTCCCCCCTCCCCACAGGGGTTGGTGAAGCTTTCTTT.

V gene TRBV29-1 combines with J gene TRBJ2-3; D not resolved. Deletions cut 4 bases from V and 2 bases from J, with 7 bases between. This CDR3 comprises 12 residues. Germline V gives CDR1 SQVTM, CDR2 ANQGSEA. The CDR3 DNA is TGCAGCGTTGTGGTAGCCACAGATACGCAGTATTTT. Encoded protein: CSVVVATDTQYF.

The V gene is TRBV15, the J gene TRBJ2-1, with 9 bases that match TRBD2. V shed 0 bases, J shed 6 bases, and the junction held 6 bases outside the gene matches. CDR3 length: 16 amino acids. Germline V gives CDR1 LNHNV, CDR2 YYDKDF (reference sequence). CDR3 DNA: TGTGCCACCAGCAGAGATTTGGCGGGAGGGCTCAATGAGCAGTTCTTC. Its translation: CATSRDLAGGLNEQFF.

The rearrangement uses TRBV10-2 and TRBJ2-3, with 13 bases matching TRBD2. The CDR3 is 15 amino acids. V was pared by 6 bases and J by 4 bases, with 4 bases of the junction left unmatched. Germline assignment: CDR1 WSHSY and CDR2 SAAADI. The DNA of the CDR3 is TGCGCCAGCAGCCGACTAGCGGGAGGTGCAGATACGCAGTATTTT. Protein sequence: CASSRLAGGADTQYF.

This chain uses TRBV10-3 with TRBJ2-3, with 11 bases matching TRBD1. Germline V CDR1 and CDR2: ENHRY, SYGVKD. The CDR3 spans 15 residues. Trimming took 6 bases from V and 2 from J; bases not matched to a gene: 4. The CDR3 protein is CAIRPGQGATDTQYF. DNA of the CDR3: TGTGCCATCAGACCCGGACAGGGGGCCACAGATACGCAGTATTTT.

The CDR3 sequence: CATRQGFNTGELFF. Here the CDR3 DNA reads TGTGCCACCAGACAGGGATTTAACACCGGGGAGCTGTTTTTT. V and J are TRBV6-5 and TRBJ2-2, with 7 positions matching TRBD1. Losses at the gene ends were 10 bases for V and 2 bases for J; bases not matched to a gene: 7. CDR1 is MNHEY, CDR2 SVGAGI, per germline. The length of the CDR3 is 14 residues.

The V call is TRBV2, the J call TRBJ2-5, with D perhaps matching TRBD2 (6 bases). The CDR3 is made up of 16 amino acids. Trimming took 3 bases from V and 4 from J, leaving 18 bases between them. In germline, CDR1 is SNHLY, CDR2 FYNNEI. Written as DNA, the CDR3 is TGTGCCAGCAGTGATGGCGGGACCACCCCCGGAGAGACCCAGTACTTC. Translated: CASSDGGTTPGETQYF.